Below are 9 T cell receptor beta chains sequenced from a single sample in a study of glioma-infiltrating T cells. TCR alpha and beta CDR3 regions were amplified from RNA using iRepertoire nested multiplex PCR. MiXCR was run by TCRdb on the multiplex PCR reads, yielding one entry per CDR3 protein. The data contain about 140,000 distinct CDR3 sequences, roughly two fifths of them seen just once; the ten biggest clones take up over 15%. The sample comprised glioma tissue, nonneoplastic brain tissue, or PBMCs (not recorded which). All receptors derive from a human donor with low-grade glioma or glioblastoma, undergoing nonglioma brain surgery, or in good health (not recorded which).

The chain couples TRBV6-6 to TRBJ1-1; a weak D match, TRBD1 (6 bases). Looked up from germline, CDR1 is MNHNY and CDR2 is SVGAGI (reference sequence). There are 16 residues in the CDR3. V was shortened by 0 bases and J by 5 bases, with 16 bases between the two germline ends. The CDR3 region is CASSYSTGLDGTEAFF. The DNA for the CDR3 is TGTGCCAGCAGTTACTCGACAGGTCTAGATGGAACTGAAGCTTTCTTT.

V and J are TRBV29-1 and TRBJ2-1, with D maybe TRBD1 (5 bases). V gave up 6 bases and J gave up 9 bases, with 9 bases separating them. The CDR3 covers 10 residues. Germline loops: CDR1 SQVTM, CDR2 ANQGSEA. The CDR3: CSVQGSEQFF. The CDR3 coding sequence is TGCAGCGTGCAGGGAAGTGAGCAGTTCTTC.

This clonotype was seen many times. The chain couples TRBV27 to TRBJ2-7, with 8 bases identical to TRBD1. Trimming removed 3 bases from V and 6 bases from J; junction bases left unmatched: 10. The CDR3 totals 15 residues. Germline CDR1 reads MNHEY; CDR2 reads SMNVEV (reference sequence). CDR3 bases: TGTGCCAGCAGTTTCAGATCGACAGGGGATGGCGAGCAGTACTTC. Amino acid sequence: CASSFRSTGDGEQYF.

This clonotype was picked up a small number of times. V is TRBV19 and J is TRBJ2-3; 8 bases map to TRBD1. The V gene's germline CDR1 is LNHDA and CDR2 SQIVND (reference sequence). The CDR3 extends over 14 amino acids. Germline trimming cut 6 bases from V and 4 bases from J; bases unmatched to any gene: 6. The CDR3 sequence is CASRRTGSPDTQYF. The CDR3 coding sequence is TGTGCCAGTAGAAGGACAGGGAGTCCAGATACGCAGTATTTT.

This rearrangement joins TRBV4-3 to TRBJ2-3; a possible D gene is TRBD2 (5 bases). Germline lookup yields CDR1 LGHNA and CDR2 YSLEER. V was pared by 0 bases and J by 3 bases, with 13 bases between. The CDR3 extends over 16 amino acids. CDR3 amino acids: CASSQDAAVTTDTQYF. Written as DNA, the CDR3 is TGCGCCAGCAGCCAAGACGCAGCGGTGACTACAGATACGCAGTATTTT.

V is TRBV7-2 and J is TRBJ2-7; no clear D gene. V was clipped by 1 base and J by 0 bases, with 1 base between them. The CDR3 consists of 12 residues. Germline V CDR1 and CDR2: SGHTA, FQGNSA. The CDR3 DNA reads as TGTGCCAGCAGCTTAGTCTCCTACGAGCAGTACTTC. Protein sequence: CASSLVSYEQYF.

The chain combines TRBV6-1 with TRBJ1-2; 8 bases match TRBD1. Losses at the gene ends were 9 bases for V and 6 bases for J; bases not matched to a gene: 6. The germline CDR1 and CDR2 sequences are MNHNS and SASEGT. The CDR3 runs to 12 residues. CDR3 sequence reads: CASRDRGNGYTF. In DNA, the CDR3 is TGTGCCAGTCGAGACAGGGGTAATGGCTACACCTTC.

In its sample, this clonotype was seen a few times. This chain uses TRBV28 with TRBJ2-7; D gene unclear. V was cut by 5 bases and J by 0 bases, with 14 bases left in between. Germline CDR1 and CDR2: MDHEN and SYDVKM. The CDR3 consists of 15 residues. The CDR3 loop is CASSGPIAASYEQYF. Here the CDR3 DNA reads TGTGCCAGCAGTGGCCCAATAGCTGCCTCCTACGAGCAGTACTTC.

Regarding this clonotype: Compared with germline, one end of the junction differs, possibly owing to a read error. The genes are TRBV28 and TRBJ1-1; D is possibly TRBD1 (5 bases). The CDR3 is 12 residues long. Germline CDR1 MDHEN, CDR2 SYDVKM. The chain's CDR3 is CAVLGRFTGAFF. The CDR3 coding sequence is TGTGCCGTTCTGGGGCGTTTCACTGGAGCTTTCTTT.